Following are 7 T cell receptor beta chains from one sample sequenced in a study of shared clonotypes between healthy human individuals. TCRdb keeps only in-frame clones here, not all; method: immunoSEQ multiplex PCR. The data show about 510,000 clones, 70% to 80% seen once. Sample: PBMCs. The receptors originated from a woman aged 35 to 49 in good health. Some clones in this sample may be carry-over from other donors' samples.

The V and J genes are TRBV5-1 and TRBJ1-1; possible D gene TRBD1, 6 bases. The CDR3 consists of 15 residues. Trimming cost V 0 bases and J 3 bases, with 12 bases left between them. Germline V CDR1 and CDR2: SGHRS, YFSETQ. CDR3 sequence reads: CASSLAQGWDTEAFF. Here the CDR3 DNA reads TGCGCCAGCAGCTTGGCCCAGGGGTGGGACACTGAAGCTTTCTTT. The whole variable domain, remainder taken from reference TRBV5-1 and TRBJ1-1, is KAGVTQTPRYLIKTRGQQVTLSCSPISGHRSVSWYQQTPGQGLQFLFEYFSETQRNKGNFPGRFSGRQFSNSRSEMNVSTLELGDSALYLCASSLAQGWDTEAFFGQGTRLTVV.

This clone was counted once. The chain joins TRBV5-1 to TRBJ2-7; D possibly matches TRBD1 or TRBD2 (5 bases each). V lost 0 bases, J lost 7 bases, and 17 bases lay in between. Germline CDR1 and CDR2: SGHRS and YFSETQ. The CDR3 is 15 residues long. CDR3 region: CASSLAFQGPGEQYF. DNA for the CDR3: TGCGCCAGCAGCTTGGCCTTCCAGGGCCCGGGGGAGCAGTACTTC.

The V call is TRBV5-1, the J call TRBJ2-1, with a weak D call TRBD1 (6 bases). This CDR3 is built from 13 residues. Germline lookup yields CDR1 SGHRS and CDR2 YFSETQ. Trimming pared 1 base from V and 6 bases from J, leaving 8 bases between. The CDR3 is CASSLTGINEQFF. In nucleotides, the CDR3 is TGCGCCAGCAGCTTGACAGGGATCAATGAGCAGTTCTTC. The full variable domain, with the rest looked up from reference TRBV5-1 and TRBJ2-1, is KAGVTQTPRYLIKTRGQQVTLSCSPISGHRSVSWYQQTPGQGLQFLFEYFSETQRNKGNFPGRFSGRQFSNSRSEMNVSTLELGDSALYLCASSLTGINEQFFGPGTRLTVL.

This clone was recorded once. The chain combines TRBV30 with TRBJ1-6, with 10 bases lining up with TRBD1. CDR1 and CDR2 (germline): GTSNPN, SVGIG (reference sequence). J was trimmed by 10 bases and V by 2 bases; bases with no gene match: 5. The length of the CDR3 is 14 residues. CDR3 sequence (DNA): TGTGCCTGGAGTCCCGACAGGGGGCTCTCACCCCTCCACTTT. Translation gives CAWSPDRGLSPLHF.

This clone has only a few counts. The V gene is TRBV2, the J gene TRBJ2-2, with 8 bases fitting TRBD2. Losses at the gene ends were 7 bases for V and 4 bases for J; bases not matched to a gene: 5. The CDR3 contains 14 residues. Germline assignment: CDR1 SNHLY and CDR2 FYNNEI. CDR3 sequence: CASNRLASTGELFF. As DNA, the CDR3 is TGTGCCAGCAATCGACTAGCGAGCACCGGGGAGCTGTTTTTT.

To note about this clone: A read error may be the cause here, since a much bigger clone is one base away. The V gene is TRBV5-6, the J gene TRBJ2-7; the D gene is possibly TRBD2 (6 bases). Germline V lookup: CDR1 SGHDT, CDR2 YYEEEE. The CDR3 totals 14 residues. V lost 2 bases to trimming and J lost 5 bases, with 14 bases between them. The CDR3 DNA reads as TGTGCCAGCAGCTTAGGGCAGGGCGGGAACGAGCAGTACTTC. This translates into CASSLGQGGNEQYF.

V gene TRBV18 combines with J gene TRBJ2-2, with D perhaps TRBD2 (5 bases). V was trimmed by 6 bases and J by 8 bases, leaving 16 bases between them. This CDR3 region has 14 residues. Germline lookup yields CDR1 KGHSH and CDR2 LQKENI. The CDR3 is CASSSTYSEGELFF. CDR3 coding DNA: TGTGCCAGCTCGTCGACCTATAGCGAGGGGGAGCTGTTTTTT.